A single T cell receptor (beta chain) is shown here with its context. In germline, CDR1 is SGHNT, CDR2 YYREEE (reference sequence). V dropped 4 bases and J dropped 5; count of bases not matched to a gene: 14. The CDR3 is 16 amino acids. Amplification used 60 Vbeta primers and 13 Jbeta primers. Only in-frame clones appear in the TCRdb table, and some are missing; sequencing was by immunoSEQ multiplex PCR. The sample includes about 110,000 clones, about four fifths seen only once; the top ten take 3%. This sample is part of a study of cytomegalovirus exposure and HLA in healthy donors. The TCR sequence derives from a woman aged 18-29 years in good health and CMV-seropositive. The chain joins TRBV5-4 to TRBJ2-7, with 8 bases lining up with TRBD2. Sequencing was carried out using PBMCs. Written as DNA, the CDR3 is TGTGCCAGCAGCCCGGGGGGGGATACGATAGGGAACGAGCAGTACTTC. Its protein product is CASSPGGDTIGNEQYF.